This TCR beta chain was sequenced for a study of regulatory T cells in long-lasting Graves disease. According to the study, TCR beta libraries were built with iRepertoire HTBI primers and CDR3-region Arm-PCR. Each CDR3 protein is one row after TCRdb ran MiXCR on the multiplex PCR reads. This sample has around 250,000 distinct CDR3 sequences, with roughly a fifth found just once. Regarding time point: newly diagnosed GD, antithyroid drugs for less than 3 months. PBMC-derived RNA was used for the TCR library. The peripheral blood volume drawn was about 10 milliliters, and it was collected into EDTA tubes. This clonotype was sampled from a female donor with Graves disease. The material sequenced was peripheral blood mononuclear cells (PBMCs), taken at new diagnosis, from a patient treated with antithyroid drugs.

The CDR3 loop is CASRVGQGRETQYF. The CDR3 nucleotides are TGTGCCAGCAGGGTTGGACAGGGGAGAGAGACCCAGTACTTC. The rearrangement links TRBV7-9 to TRBJ2-5; 9 bases line up with TRBD1. V lost 6 bases, J lost 4 bases, and 6 bases stayed unmatched. CDR1 SEHNR and CDR2 FQNEAQ come from the germline V gene (reference sequence). The CDR3 totals 14 residues.